This note documents a single T cell receptor (beta chain) sequence. Repertoires were generated with immunoSEQ multiplex PCR, while TCRdb's copy carries only in-frame clones and drops some. The sample contains hundreds of thousands of clones, roughly 90% of which appear only once. This sample is drawn from a study of shared T cell receptors in the human thymus. CDR1 and CDR2 (germline): WNHNN, SYGVQD (reference sequence). Trimming took 1 base from V and 8 from J; bases not matched to a gene: 6. The CDR3 is 15 residues long. These data were likewise used in another study, on human thymus T cells. That investigation notes: The people who donated were healthy Finnish babies having corrective surgery for congenital heart defects. Thymic resections from corrective heart surgery supplied the tissue. Among thymic and blood repertoires, usage of V and J genes appeared biased. Overlap was high between thymic repertoires from unrelated individuals, as reported in related research.

This rearrangement joins TRBV10-1 to TRBJ2-1; 9 bases agree with TRBD2. The clonotype was recovered from a boy less than two years old with a congenital heart defect. What was sequenced was thymocytes. The CDR3 sequence: CASSELGLASYEQFF. CDR3 DNA sequence: TGCGCCAGCAGTGAGTTGGGACTAGCAAGCTATGAGCAGTTCTTC.